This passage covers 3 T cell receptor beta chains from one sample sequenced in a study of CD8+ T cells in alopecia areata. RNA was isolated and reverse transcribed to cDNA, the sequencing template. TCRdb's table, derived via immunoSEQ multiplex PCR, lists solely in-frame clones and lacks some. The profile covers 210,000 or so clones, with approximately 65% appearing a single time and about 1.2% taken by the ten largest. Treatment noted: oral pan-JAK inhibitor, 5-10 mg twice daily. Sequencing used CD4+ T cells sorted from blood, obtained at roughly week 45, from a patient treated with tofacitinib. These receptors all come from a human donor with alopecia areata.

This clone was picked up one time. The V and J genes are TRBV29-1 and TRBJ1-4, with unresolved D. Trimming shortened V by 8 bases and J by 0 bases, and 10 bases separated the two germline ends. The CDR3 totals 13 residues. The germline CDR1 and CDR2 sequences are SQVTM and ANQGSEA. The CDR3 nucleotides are TGCAGCATTACATTGACAACTAATGAAAAACTGTTTTTT. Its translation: CSITLTTNEKLFF.

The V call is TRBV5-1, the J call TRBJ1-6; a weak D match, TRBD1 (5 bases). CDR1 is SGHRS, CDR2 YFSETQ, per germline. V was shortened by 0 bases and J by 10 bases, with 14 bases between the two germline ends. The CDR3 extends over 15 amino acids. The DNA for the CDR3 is TGCGCCAGCAGCTTGGGTGACGCGGGGGACTCACCCCTCCACTTT. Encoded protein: CASSLGDAGDSPLHF.

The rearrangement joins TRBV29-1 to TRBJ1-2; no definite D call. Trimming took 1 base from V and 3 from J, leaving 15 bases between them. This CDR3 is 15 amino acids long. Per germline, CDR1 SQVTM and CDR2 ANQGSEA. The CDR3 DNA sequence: TGCAGCGTTGAAGTCGACGGCCACATGGACTATGGCTACACCTTC. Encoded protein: CSVEVDGHMDYGYTF.